This T cell receptor (beta chain) is from a study of response to subunit inactivated influenza vaccine. Study-wide findings and caveats: Each seasonal influenza vaccination, the authors suggested, recruits few new T cells.

In TCRdb, the RT-PCR reads were re-called with MiXCR into one record per CDR3 protein. There are about 780,000 distinct CDR3 sequences in the sample; less than 20% occur only once, and approximately 10% lies in the top ten. From germline, CDR1 is MDHEN and CDR2 SYDVKM. This CDR3 has 15 residues. The ends were cut back, 5 bases at V and 2 bases at J, with 16 bases in the middle. Regarding this clonotype: The target antigen is unknown.

The clonotype originates from a man in his forties or fifties who received an inactivated influenza vaccine. The specimen was PBMCs from blood, collected roughly 5 days after vaccination. The V and J genes are TRBV28 and TRBJ2-7; no firm D call. The CDR3 loop reads CASSGSGLPTYEQYF. DNA of the CDR3: TGTGCCAGCAGTGGAAGTGGGTTACCGACCTACGAGCAGTACTTC.